A single T cell receptor (beta chain) is shown here with its context. The specificity of this receptor is unknown. No much larger clone is present one base from it, and per-base qualities are unavailable. Donors formed part of the validation cohort, which comprised some 120 subjects and was distinct from the first cohort of 690 or so subjects. Libraries were made using the immunoSEQ multiplex PCR assay. As for how the authors treated the data: A statistical classification framework was built for diagnosing cytomegalovirus status from the catalog of TCR beta chain sequences. TCRdb carries this immuneACCESS record with in-frame sequences only. Its versions omit some clonotypes, under half of them owing to an unresolved V gene in the studies checked, with the rest unexplained. V, J and clone size derive from that table, while D and trimming were established from the DNA sequence. The sample table records some 110,000 clones; approximately 86% of these occur just once. The ten largest account for 4.4% of the sample.

Including cysteine and phenylalanine, the CDR3 has 15 amino acids. The read is trimmed to its CDR3 DNA, 45 bases read in frame from base 1. The V end gives up 4 bases and the J end 2 bases, leaving 5 bases in the junction not matched to a gene. CDR1 SGHRS and CDR2 YFSETQ are derived from the germline V gene. These data are taken from a study of cytomegalovirus exposure and HLA in healthy donors (dated by TCRdb to the late 2010s). Turning to the overall study: According to a later analysis, the roughly 130 validation repertoires were produced on the same platform as the 666 repertoires of the first cohort. Besides the first cohort of about 730 subjects, a separate validation cohort made up of 120 or so different subjects was used. To predict cytomegalovirus infection status, the study combined high-throughput TCR immunosequencing, statistical association of individual TCRs with disease status, and machine learning. The study aimed to test whether signatures of past pathogen exposure could be identified by cataloging public T cell receptors.

Overall results and qualifications from the work: The authors suggested that the approach could potentially be extended to other disease states and immunological phenotypes. Cytomegalovirus status was reported to be diagnosed by the classifier with high specificity and sensitivity in both the original and validation cohorts. The validation cohort had no HLA typing available for a later analysis, so co-occurrence within that cohort was assessed over all 130 or so repertoires. Subsequent analysis determined that TCRs grouped into clusters in the first cohort also showed a tendency toward co-occurrence across the 120 or so validation repertoires, and approximately 94% of cluster scores exceeded 0. A few of the identified cytomegalovirus-associated TCR beta chains were confirmed in vitro to be specific for cytomegalovirus antigens. In the study, some 180 TCR beta chains were listed as associated with cytomegalovirus. While some public TCRs were present in many individuals, most TCR sequences turned up only very rarely across donors.

The clonotype originates from a man between 18 and 35 years old in good health and CMV-seropositive. The V and J segments used are TRBV5-1 and TRBJ2-5, with 10 junctional bases fitting TRBD2. The specimen sequenced was PBMCs. The CDR3 in this case is CASSTDSGRQETQYF. The DNA reads TGCGCCAGCAGCACTGATAGCGGGAGGCAAGAGACCCAGTACTTC.